The entry below gives a single T cell receptor beta chain sequence along with its context. Its antigen is as yet unknown. This CDR3 region has 14 residues. The germline gives CDR1 SEHNR, CDR2 FQNEAQ (reference sequence). Trimming pared 2 bases from V and 6 bases from J, leaving 10 bases between. The sample originates from a study of cytomegalovirus exposure and HLA in healthy donors. The wider study: Roughly 180 million T cells yielded more than 90 million unique TCR beta sequences in earlier analysis.

Amplification used 60 Vbeta primers and 13 Jbeta primers. Sequencing was performed with immunoSEQ multiplex PCR; in TCRdb, only in-frame clones are kept and a portion is missing. The data show some 150,000 clones, with 65% to 80% seen just once and less than 3.5% held by the top ten. Study conclusions and caveats: A link between a missense DCLRE1C variant and TCR beta V- and J-gene trimming emerged from a later analysis. Immune exposure was documented only through CMV serostatus.

Sequences were obtained from PBMCs. The receptor's source is a man aged 18 to 29 in good health and CMV-seronegative. The V gene is TRBV7-9, the J gene TRBJ1-4, with a tentative D call TRBD1 (6 bases). The CDR3 region has the DNA TGTGCCAGCAGCTTATCAGGGGCGTATGAAAAACTGTTTTTT. It encodes CASSLSGAYEKLFF.